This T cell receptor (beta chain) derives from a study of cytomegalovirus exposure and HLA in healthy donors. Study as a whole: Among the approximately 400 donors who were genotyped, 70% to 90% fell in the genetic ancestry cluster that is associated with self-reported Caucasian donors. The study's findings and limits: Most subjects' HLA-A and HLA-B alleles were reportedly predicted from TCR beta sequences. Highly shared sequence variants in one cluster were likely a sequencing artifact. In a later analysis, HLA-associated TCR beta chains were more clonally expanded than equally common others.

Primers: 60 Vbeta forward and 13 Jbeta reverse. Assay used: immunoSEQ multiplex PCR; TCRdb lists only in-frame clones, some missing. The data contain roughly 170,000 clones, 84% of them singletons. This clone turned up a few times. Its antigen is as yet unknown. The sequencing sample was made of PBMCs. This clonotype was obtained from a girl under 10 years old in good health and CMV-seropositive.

In nucleotides, the CDR3 is TGTGCCAGCATTCTTAGCGGGAGAGGGGACGATACGCAGTATTTT. Translation: CASILSGRGDDTQYF. The chain is built from TRBV7-3 and TRBJ2-3; 9 positions agree with TRBD2. After removal of 7 bases from V and 6 bases from J, the junction contained 11 bases not matched to a gene. Germline CDR1 and CDR2: SGHTA and FQGTGA. This CDR3 contains 15 residues.